The T cell receptor beta chain under discussion was sequenced for a study of blood T cell repertoires in COVID-19. Across the study: The origin of the acute and convalescent COVID-19 samples was the United States, Italy and Spain. T cells, B-cell-depleted T cells, or PBMCs provided the cDNA or gDNA that served as material.

The ends were cut back, 5 bases at V and 6 bases at J, with 13 bases in the middle. Germline loops: CDR1 LNHDA, CDR2 SQIVND (reference sequence). CDR3 size: 14 residues. Authors' analysis steps: Nucleated cell counts were estimated from reference gene primer amplification. Sequencing used immunoSEQ multiplex PCR; TCRdb keeps in-frame clones, though not all of them. V, J and clone size were drawn from that table, and D and trimming were deduced from the DNA. Among hundreds of thousands of clones listed, roughly 82% were seen once. This clonotype was obtained from an elderly woman with active or convalescent COVID-19. V and J are TRBV19 and TRBJ1-4; possibly TRBD1 for D (5 bases). The sample comprised peripheral blood. In nucleotides, the CDR3 is TGTGCCAGTAGTTTCAGGGCAGGTGATGAAAAACTGTTTTTT. Amino acid sequence: CASSFRAGDEKLFF.